Each of the 24 T cell receptor beta chains below was sequenced from the same sample in a study of blood T cell repertoires in COVID-19. Assay used: immunoSEQ multiplex PCR; TCRdb lists only in-frame clones, some missing. The sample lists some 80,000 clones, 87% occurring once. Sample: peripheral blood. These receptors all stem from a woman between 50 and 59 years old with active or convalescent COVID-19.

This clone was counted at least ten times. The V gene is TRBV6-5, the J gene TRBJ2-2; D remains ambiguous. The V gene lost 3 bases and the J gene lost 3 bases, with 5 bases spanning the gap. Germline CDR1 reads MNHEY; CDR2 reads SVGAGI. CDR3 length: 13 residues. The CDR3: CASSYQDTGELFF. The CDR3 nucleotides are TGTGCCAGCAGTTATCAGGACACCGGGGAGCTGTTTTTT.

This chain links TRBV7-2 with TRBJ1-2; 8 bases map to TRBD1. The CDR3 totals 15 residues. V was pared by 5 bases and J by 8 bases, with 13 bases of the junction left unmatched. The germline CDR1 and CDR2 sequences are SGHTA and FQGNSA. CDR3 region: CASSPQPDRVGGYTF. The CDR3, as DNA: TGTGCCAGCAGCCCGCAACCGGACAGGGTGGGGGGCTACACCTTC.

This clone was seen once. V is TRBV6-5 and J is TRBJ2-7; a weak D match, TRBD2 (5 bases). The germline gives CDR1 MNHEY, CDR2 SVGAGI. The V end was cut by 6 bases, the J end by 3 bases, with 9 bases between. The length of the CDR3 is 12 residues. CDR3 nucleotide sequence: TGTGCCAGCAGACACGGGAACTACGAGCAGTACTTC. Its protein is CASRHGNYEQYF.

The rearrangement joins TRBV10-3 to TRBJ1-1; no definite D call. This CDR3 comprises 13 residues. Looked up from germline, CDR1 is ENHRY and CDR2 is SYGVKD. V shed 5 bases and J shed 1 base, with 8 bases lying between them. This chain's CDR3 is CAISSAGNTEAFF. In DNA, the CDR3 is TGTGCCATCAGTAGCGCCGGGAACACTGAAGCTTTCTTT.

The CDR3 sequence is CASSQDRLAYSYGYTF. The CDR3 DNA reads as TGCGCCAGCAGCCAAGACCGCTTAGCCTATTCCTATGGCTACACCTTC. The rearrangement uses TRBV4-3 and TRBJ1-2; D not resolved. V dropped 0 bases and J dropped 4 bases, with 15 bases sitting between them. This CDR3 region has 16 residues. Germline CDR1 and CDR2: LGHNA and YSLEER.

The rearrangement links TRBV6-5 to TRBJ2-3; 12 nucleotides agree with TRBD2. This CDR3 is 15 amino acids long. V lost 4 bases, J lost 6 bases, and 5 bases stayed unmatched. Germline V CDR1 and CDR2: MNHEY, SVGAGI. In DNA form, the CDR3 reads TGTGCCAGCAGTTCTAGCGGGGGGGGACGGGATACGCAGTATTTT. It specifies CASSSSGGGRDTQYF.

The V call is TRBV5-5, the J call TRBJ1-1; 9 bases fit TRBD1. The germline V gene has CDR1 SGHKS and CDR2 YYEKEE (reference sequence). CDR3 size: 15 residues. V was clipped by 3 bases and J by 8 bases; unmatched bases: 11. In DNA, the CDR3 is TGTGCCAGCAGCTCCGTCCCGGGACAGGGAAGCGAAGCTTTCTTT. Its translation is CASSSVPGQGSEAFF.

This clone was found once. The chain carries TRBV24-1 and TRBJ1-2; D ambiguous. The V gene lost 4 bases and the J gene lost 2 bases, with 10 bases spanning the gap. The germline CDR1 and CDR2 sequences are KGHDR and SFDVKD. CDR3 length: 14 residues. The CDR3 nucleotides are TGTGCCACCAGTGACTACGACACCAACTATGGCTACACCTTC. The encoded protein is CATSDYDTNYGYTF.

The V and J genes are TRBV18 and TRBJ2-3; possibly TRBD1 for D (6 bases). V lost 4 bases, J lost 0 bases, and 14 bases lay in between. The CDR3 totals 16 residues. Germline V gene sequence: CDR1 KGHSH, CDR2 LQKENI. CDR3 residues: CASSRYRVGSTDTQYF. The CDR3 DNA follows: TGTGCCAGCTCACGGTACAGGGTCGGGAGCACAGATACGCAGTATTTT.

The chain uses TRBV7-8 and TRBJ2-5, with D tentatively TRBD2 (6 bases). CDR3 length: 19 residues. V lost 0 bases, J lost 5 bases, and 25 bases lay in between. Germline CDR1 and CDR2: SGHVS and FQNEAQ. The CDR3 loop reads CASSLALYRTGRGKETQYF. CDR3 coding DNA: TGTGCCAGCAGCTTAGCCCTATACAGGACGGGCCGGGGGAAGGAGACCCAGTACTTC.

This chain joins TRBV3-1 (or the pseudogene TRBV3-2) and TRBJ1-3; D is unresolved. Germline V gives CDR1 LGHDT, CDR2 YNNKEL (reference sequence). This CDR3 is 16 amino acids long. The V end was cut by 1 base, the J end by 0 bases, with 10 bases between. The CDR3 nucleotides are TGTGCCAGCAGCCAAGCTAGTGGGAGCTCTGGAAACACCATATATTTT. This codes for CASSQASGSSGNTIYF.

Only a few counts were recorded for this clone. The chain links TRBV27 to TRBJ2-2; no clear D. CDR1 and CDR2 (germline): MNHEY, SMNVEV (reference sequence). This CDR3 spans 14 amino acids. V lost 4 bases and J lost 5, with 11 bases in between. The CDR3 sequence: CASSSSAGTGELFF. The CDR3, as DNA: TGTGCCAGCAGTTCTTCAGCCGGGACCGGGGAGCTGTTTTTT.

The rearrangement links TRBV3-1 (or the pseudogene TRBV3-2) to TRBJ1-1, with D hard to call. This CDR3 region has 13 residues. Germline V lookup: CDR1 LGHDT, CDR2 YNNKEL (reference sequence). Trimming pared 1 base from V and 11 bases from J, leaving 14 bases between. Here the CDR3 reads CASSQAIRERAFF. The CDR3 DNA is TGTGCCAGCAGCCAAGCAATTCGAGAGCGGGCTTTCTTT.

CDR3 protein: CASTRGQQVTDTQYF. CDR3 nucleotide sequence: TGTGCCAGTACCAGGGGCCAACAGGTAACAGATACGCAGTATTTT. V and J are TRBV19 and TRBJ2-3; D possibly corresponds to TRBD1 (6 bases). From germline, CDR1 is LNHDA and CDR2 SQIVND (reference sequence). The CDR3 runs to 15 residues. Trimming stripped 7 bases from V and 3 bases from J, with 17 bases between.

The V gene is TRBV9, the J gene TRBJ1-1, with D tentatively TRBD1 (6 bases). The CDR3 covers 14 residues. Germline CDR1 SGDLS, CDR2 YYNGEE. V was cut by 4 bases and J by 3 bases, with 13 bases left in between. The CDR3 DNA reads as TGTGCCAGCAGCTCGCGGACAGCCCACACTGAAGCTTTCTTT. This encodes CASSSRTAHTEAFF.

A word on this clone: Sequence at one end of the junction differs from germline and may be a read error. The CDR3 here is CASSKESAGDTYEQYF. The CDR3 region has the DNA TGCGCCAGCAGCAAAGAGAGCGCTGGGGACACCTACGAGCAGTACTTC. This chain joins TRBV4-1 and TRBJ2-7, with D tentatively TRBD1 (6 bases). Germline CDR1 is MGHRA and CDR2 is YSYEKL. The CDR3 consists of 16 residues.

This clone appeared once. The V gene is TRBV15, the J gene TRBJ2-1, with 8 bases that match TRBD2. The CDR3 contains 16 residues. The J segment lost 0 bases and the V segment lost 8 bases, leaving 9 bases of the junction unmatched. Germline CDR1 LNHNV, CDR2 YYDKDF (reference sequence). The CDR3 DNA follows: TGTGCCACCGTTCTGGGCGGGGGGAGCTCCTACAATGAGCAGTTCTTC. It encodes CATVLGGGSSYNEQFF.

The CDR3 loop reads CASSSTRGWTGELFF. The DNA for the CDR3 is TGTGCCAGCAGCTCGACCAGGGGGTGGACCGGGGAGCTGTTTTTT. The chain recombines TRBV7-3 with TRBJ2-2; TRBD1 matches at 7 bases. The germline V gene encodes CDR1 SGHTA and CDR2 FQGTGA. Trimming took 4 bases from V and 5 from J; bases not matched to a gene: 7. CDR3 size: 15 residues. Filled out from reference TRBV7-3 and TRBJ2-2, the complete variable domain reads GAGVSQTPSNKVTEKGKYVELRCDPISGHTALYWYRQSLGQGPEFLIYFQGTGAADDSGLPNDRFFAVRPEGSVSTLKIQRTERGDSAVYLCASSSTRGWTGELFFGEGSRLTVL.

In its sample, this clone was seen a few times. The chain employs TRBV3-1 (or the pseudogene TRBV3-2) and TRBJ1-1; D is unclear. From germline, CDR1 is LGHDT and CDR2 YNNKEL (reference sequence). The V gene lost 8 bases and the J gene lost 7 bases, with 8 bases spanning the gap. The length of the CDR3 is 10 residues. The CDR3, as DNA: TGTGCCAGCGCTGAGGTTGAAGCTTTCTTT. This codes for CASAEVEAFF.

This clone was seen a few times. The rearrangement uses TRBV14 and TRBJ2-7, with D possibly TRBD2 on 6 matching bases. Trimming shortened V by 6 bases and J by 0 bases, and 12 bases separated the two germline ends. CDR1 SGHDN and CDR2 FVKESK come from the germline V gene. The CDR3 extends over 14 amino acids. In DNA form, the CDR3 reads TGTGCCAGCAGGATTAGCGGAAGCTCCTACGAGCAGTACTTC. Translating it yields CASRISGSSYEQYF.

This rearrangement joins TRBV12-3 or TRBV12-4 to TRBJ2-1; a possible D gene is TRBD1 (6 bases). Trimming removed 5 bases from V and 9 bases from J, with 11 bases in between. CDR3 length equals 12 residues. The CDR3 region is CASSVQGSEQFF. DNA for the CDR3: TGTGCCAGCAGTGTCCAGGGGAGTGAGCAGTTCTTC.

The chain combines TRBV19 with TRBJ1-2; D gene unclear. V was pared by 3 bases and J by 5 bases, with 10 bases between. This CDR3 is 13 amino acids long. The V gene's germline CDR1 is LNHDA and CDR2 SQIVND (reference sequence). The CDR3 loop reads CASSIQIQYGYTF. CDR3 bases: TGTGCCAGTAGTATTCAGATTCAATATGGCTACACCTTC.

V is TRBV6-5 and J is TRBJ1-2; TRBD1 matches at 9 bases. The CDR3 covers 15 residues. The germline V gene has CDR1 MNHEY and CDR2 SVGAGI. The trim removed 2 bases at V and 3 bases at J, leaving 4 bases unmatched. The CDR3 bases are TGTGCCAGCAGTTACGACAGGGGGAGCCACTATGGCTACACCTTC. This gives the protein CASSYDRGSHYGYTF.

A few counts support this clone. The V call is TRBV3-1 (or the pseudogene TRBV3-2), the J call TRBJ2-1, with 9 bases that match TRBD2. Germline V gives CDR1 LGHDT, CDR2 YNNKEL (reference sequence). V shed 0 bases and J 13 bases; nucleotides not matched to a gene: 4. There are 13 residues in the CDR3. The CDR3 DNA sequence: TGTGCCAGCAGCCAAGAGCGGGGGGGGGCCCAGTTCTTC. Translating it yields CASSQERGGAQFF.